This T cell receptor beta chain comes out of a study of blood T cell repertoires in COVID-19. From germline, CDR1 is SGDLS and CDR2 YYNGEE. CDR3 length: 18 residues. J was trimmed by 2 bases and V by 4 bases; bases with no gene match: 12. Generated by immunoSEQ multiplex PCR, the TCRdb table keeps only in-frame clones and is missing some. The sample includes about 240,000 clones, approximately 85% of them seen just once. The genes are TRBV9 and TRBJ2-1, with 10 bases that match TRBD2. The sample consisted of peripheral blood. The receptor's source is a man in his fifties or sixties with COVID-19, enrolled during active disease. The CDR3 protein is CASSPWGSSGGPYNEQFF. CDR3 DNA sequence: TGTGCCAGCAGCCCTTGGGGTTCTAGCGGGGGACCCTACAATGAGCAGTTCTTC.